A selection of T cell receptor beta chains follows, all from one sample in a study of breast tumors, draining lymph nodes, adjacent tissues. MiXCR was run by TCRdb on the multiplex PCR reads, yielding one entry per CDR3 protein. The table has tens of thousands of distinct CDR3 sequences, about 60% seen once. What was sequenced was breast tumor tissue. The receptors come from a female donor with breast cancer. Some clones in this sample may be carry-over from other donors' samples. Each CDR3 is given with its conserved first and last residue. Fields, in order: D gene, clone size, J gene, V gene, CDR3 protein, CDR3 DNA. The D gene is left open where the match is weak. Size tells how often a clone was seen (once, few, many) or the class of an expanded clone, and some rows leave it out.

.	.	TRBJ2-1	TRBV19	CASSMETGRYNEQFF	TGTGCCAGTAGTATGGAGACAGGGAGGTACAATGAGCAGTTCTTC
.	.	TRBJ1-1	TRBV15	CATSRGDGLNTEAFF	TGTGCCACCAGCAGGGGGGACGGACTGAACACTGAAGCTTTCTTT
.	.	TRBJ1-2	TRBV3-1	CASQRSQATGYTF	TGTGCCAGTCAGAGGTCTCAAGCGACGGGCTACACCTTC
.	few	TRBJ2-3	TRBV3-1	CASSQAPADTQYF	TGCGCCAGCAGCCAAGCCCCCGCAGATACGCAGTATTTT
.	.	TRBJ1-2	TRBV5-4	CASSFDNYGYTF	TGTGCCAGCAGCTTTGATAACTATGGCTACACCTTC
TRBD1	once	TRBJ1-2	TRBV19	CASSEDRGSYGYTF	TGTGCCAGTAGTGAGGACAGGGGATCCTATGGCTACACCTTC
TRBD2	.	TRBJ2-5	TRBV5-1	CASSFGLAGQETQYF	TGCGCCAGCAGCTTCGGACTAGCGGGGCAAGAGACCCAGTACTTC
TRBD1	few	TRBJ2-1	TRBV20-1	CSVRQGKRNEQFF	TGCAGTGTCAGACAGGGTAAACGGAATGAGCAGTTCTTC
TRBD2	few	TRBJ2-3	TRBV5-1	CASSRLAGAGYVGDTQYF	TGCGCCAGCAGCAGGCTAGCGGGAGCGGGGTATGTAGGAGATACGCAGTATTTT
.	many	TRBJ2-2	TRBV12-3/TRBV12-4	CASSLSAGELFF	TGTGCCAGCAGTTTAAGCGCCGGGGAGCTGTTTTTT
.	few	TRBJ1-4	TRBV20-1	CSARDLTDETLFF	TGCAGTGCTAGAGATCTGACCGATGAAACGCTGTTTTTT
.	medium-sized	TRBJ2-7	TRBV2	CASTQFRLGAYEQYF	TGTGCCAGCACCCAATTCCGACTGGGAGCCTACGAGCAGTACTTC
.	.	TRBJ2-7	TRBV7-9	CASSLEGVTYEQYF	TGTGCCAGCAGCTTAGAGGGTGTCACCTACGAGCAGTACTTC
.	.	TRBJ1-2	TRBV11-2	CASSSSNYGYTF	TGTGCCAGCAGTAGTTCCAACTATGGCTACACCTTC
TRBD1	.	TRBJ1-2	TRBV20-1	CSAREGEGAYSYTF	TGCAGTGCTAGAGAGGGCGAGGGGGCTTACAGCTACACCTTC
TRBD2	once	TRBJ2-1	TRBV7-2	CASSSGGSIFDEQFF	TGTGCCAGCAGCAGCGGGGGGTCCATTTTCGATGAGCAGTTCTTC
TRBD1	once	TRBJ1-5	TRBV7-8	CASSLGGQGVGGNQPQHF	TGTGCCAGCAGCTTAGGGGGACAGGGGGTTGGGGGCAATCAGCCCCAGCATTTT
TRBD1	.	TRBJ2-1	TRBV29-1	CSAWAPLQQGSQFF	TGCAGCGCCTGGGCCCCACTACAACAGGGGTCTCAGTTCTTC
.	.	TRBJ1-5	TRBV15	CATSRVHEGQPQHF	TGTGCCACCAGCAGAGTCCACGAAGGTCAGCCCCAGCATTTT
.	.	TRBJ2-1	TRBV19	CASSWSSATYNEQFF	TGTGCCAGTAGTTGGTCTAGCGCAACCTACAATGAGCAGTTCTTC
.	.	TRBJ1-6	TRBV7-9	CASSLGSGYNSPLHF	TGTGCCAGCAGCTTAGGATCAGGTTATAATTCACCCCTCCACTTT
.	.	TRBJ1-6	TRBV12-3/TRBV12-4	CASSFRVSPLHF	TGTGCCAGCAGTTTTAGGGTCTCACCCCTCCACTTT
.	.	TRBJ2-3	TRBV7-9	CASSLADTQYF	TGTGCCAGCAGCTTAGCCGATACGCAGTATTTT
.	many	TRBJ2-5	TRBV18	CASSGETQYF	TGTGCCAGCTCGGGGGAGACCCAGTACTTC
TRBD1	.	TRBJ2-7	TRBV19	CASSPGQGNYEQYF	TGTGCCAGTAGTCCGGGACAGGGGAACTACGAGCAGTACTTC
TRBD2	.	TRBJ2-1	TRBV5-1	CASSGLAGSYNEQFF	TGCGCCAGCAGTGGTCTAGCGGGGTCCTACAATGAGCAGTTCTTC
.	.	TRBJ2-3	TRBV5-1	CASSLEGTRTDTQYF	TGCGCCAGCAGCTTGGAAGGAACCCGCACAGATACGCAGTATTTT
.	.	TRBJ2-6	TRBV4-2	CASSQDRGANVLTF	TGTGCCAGCAGCCAAGATCGGGGGGCCAACGTCCTGACTTTC
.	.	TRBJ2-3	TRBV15	CATSRDIGPDTDTQYF	TGTGCCACCAGCAGAGATATTGGGCCTGACACAGATACGCAGTATTTT
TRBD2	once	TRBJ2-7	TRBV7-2	CASSPQIAGVQAEQYF	TGTGCCAGCAGCCCACAAATAGCGGGAGTCCAGGCCGAGCAGTACTTC
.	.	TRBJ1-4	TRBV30	CAWSGWGRNEKLFF	TGTGCCTGGAGTGGATGGGGGCGCAATGAAAAACTGTTTTTT
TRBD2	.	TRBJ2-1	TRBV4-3	CASSQAGLAGYNEQFF	TGCGCCAGCAGCCAAGCAGGACTAGCGGGCTACAATGAGCAGTTCTTC
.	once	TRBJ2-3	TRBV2	CSVAERSTSTDTQYF	TGCAGTGTAGCTGAGCGGAGTACTAGCACAGATACGCAGTATTTT
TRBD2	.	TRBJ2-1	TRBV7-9	CASSPPLLTSGVHNEQFF	TGTGCCAGCAGCCCCCCCCTGTTGACTAGCGGGGTCCACAATGAGCAGTTCTTC
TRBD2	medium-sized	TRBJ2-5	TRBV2	CASSEGLALETQYF	TGTGCCAGCAGCGAGGGACTAGCGTTGGAGACCCAGTACTTC
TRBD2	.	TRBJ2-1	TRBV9	CASSVGLAGARNEQFF	TGTGCCAGCAGCGTAGGACTAGCGGGCGCCCGCAATGAGCAGTTCTTC
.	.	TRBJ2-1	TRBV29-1	CSGEGVAPYEQFF	TGCAGCGGCGAGGGGGTAGCGCCGTACGAGCAGTTCTTC
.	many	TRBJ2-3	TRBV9	CASSVASAGATDTQYF	TGTGCCAGCAGCGTAGCTTCGGCCGGAGCCACAGATACGCAGTATTTT
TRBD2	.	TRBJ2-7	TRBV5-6	CASSIAGGNEQYF	TGTGCCAGCAGCATTGCGGGAGGTAACGAGCAGTACTTC
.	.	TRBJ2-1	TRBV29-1	CSVEDSGRGTYNEQFF	TGCAGCGTTGAAGATTCCGGCAGGGGGACTTACAATGAGCAGTTCTTC
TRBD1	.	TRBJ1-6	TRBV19	CASQRGDRVSPLHF	TGTGCCAGTCAGCGGGGAGACAGGGTGTCACCCCTCCACTTT
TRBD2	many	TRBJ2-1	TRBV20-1	CSASGTSGSGNEQFF	TGCAGTGCTTCCGGGACTAGCGGGAGTGGGAATGAGCAGTTCTTC
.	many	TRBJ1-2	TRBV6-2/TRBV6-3	CASEQMGAYGYTF	TGTGCCAGCGAACAAATGGGGGCGTATGGCTACACCTTC
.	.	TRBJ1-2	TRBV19	CASSPGSYGYTF	TGTGCCAGTAGTCCCGGGTCCTATGGCTACACCTTC
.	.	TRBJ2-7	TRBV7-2	CASLGGAREQYF	TGTGCCAGCCTAGGCGGCGCTAGGGAGCAGTACTTC
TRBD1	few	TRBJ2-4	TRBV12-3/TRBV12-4	CATRGYGLNIQYF	TGTGCCACCAGGGGGTATGGGTTGAACATTCAGTACTTC
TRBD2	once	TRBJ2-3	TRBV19	CASSIGTSGGSTDTQYF	TGTGCCAGTAGTATAGGGACTAGCGGGGGGAGCACAGATACGCAGTATTTT
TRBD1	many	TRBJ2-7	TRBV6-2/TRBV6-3	CASSYNRGYEQYF	TGTGCCAGCAGTTATAACAGGGGTTACGAGCAGTACTTC
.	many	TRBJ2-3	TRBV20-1	CSALGSGGGTDTQYF	TGCAGTGCTCTCGGGTCGGGGGGCGGTACAGATACGCAGTATTTT
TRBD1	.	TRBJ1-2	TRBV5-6	CASSLEPGQGYGYTF	TGTGCCAGCAGCTTGGAACCGGGACAGGGCTATGGCTACACCTTC
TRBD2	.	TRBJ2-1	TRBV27	CASRPLGTSGQWGEQFF	TGTGCCAGCAGGCCGCTTGGGACTAGCGGCCAGTGGGGTGAGCAGTTCTTC
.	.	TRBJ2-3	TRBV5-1	CASRRSSDPSTDTQYF	TGCGCCAGCAGACGCAGCTCCGACCCTAGCACAGATACGCAGTATTTT
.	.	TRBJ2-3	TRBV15	CAASRDRSRDTQYF	TGTGCCGCCAGCAGAGATAGGAGCAGAGATACGCAGTATTTT
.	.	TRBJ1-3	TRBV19	CASSPRTPRVQGTIYF	TGTGCCAGTAGTCCGCGGACACCGAGGGTCCAGGGCACCATATATTTT
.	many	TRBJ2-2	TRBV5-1	CASSPQGNTGELFF	TGCGCCAGCAGCCCACAGGGGAACACCGGGGAGCTGTTTTTT
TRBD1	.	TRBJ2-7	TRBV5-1	CASSSDRVDEQYF	TGCGCCAGCAGCTCGGACAGGGTAGACGAGCAGTACTTC
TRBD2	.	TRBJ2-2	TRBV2	CASKGLAGTGELFF	TGTGCCAGCAAGGGACTAGCGGGCACCGGGGAGCTGTTTTTT
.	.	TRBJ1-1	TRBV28	CASRTIPGADNTEAFF	TGTGCCAGCAGAACAATTCCGGGAGCGGACAACACTGAAGCTTTCTTT
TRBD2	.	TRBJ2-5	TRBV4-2	CASSQRTSGGLETQYF	TGTGCCAGCAGCCAAAGGACTAGCGGGGGATTGGAGACCCAGTACTTC